This section outlines one T cell receptor (beta chain) sequence together with its context. Its antigen is not yet known. The input lacks base qualities; no much larger clone sits a single base away. The sample comes from a study of shared clonotypes between healthy human individuals (dated by TCRdb to about 2020). A note on the overall study: A couple of women and a few men aged 18 to 49 years were included in the cohort. For each donor, three plates each were used for CD4 naive and CD4 memory, two plates were used for CD8 naive, and one plate was used for CD8 memory. To estimate repertoire size and how much clonotypes are shared between individuals, the study performed deep sequencing of blood TCR repertoires from about 5 healthy adults. To increase sequencing depth and limit assay-specific biases, different laboratories used diverse techniques to prepare libraries and sequence TCR repertoires. Leukapheresis yielded between about 0.85 and 10 billion PBMCs per donor. General findings and caveats noted by the study authors: Pairwise subsampling indicated that sequencing depth was expected to affect the degree of clonotype sharing among donors. Roughly 5.2% of naive CD4, 3.5% of naive CD8, approximately 2% of memory CD4, and roughly 0.4% of memory CD8 clonotypes were shared across several donors. Sampling was limited to blood, and TCR repertoires in tissue likely differ from TCR repertoires in blood. Rarefaction of sorted-subset datasets indicated incomplete sequencing despite the large sequencing depth. Because the study included only a small number of donors, the genetic and exposure-history diversity represented was limited. Clonotypes shared by all four sorted-subset donors showed higher generation probabilities than non-shared clonotypes. Naive subsets generally had larger estimated clonotype richness than memory subsets.

CD8 naive samples were CD45RO-negative cells positively selected for CCR7, giving a CD45RA+CCR7+ population that excluded TemRA cells. The donors were healthy, HIV-negative adults with no recently reported acute infections or vaccinations. All donors were Caucasian adults living in Nashville, Tennessee, USA. Blood was collected by leukapheresis, and PBMCs were isolated by Ficoll-Histopaque density gradient centrifugation and then cryopreserved in liquid nitrogen vapor phase. Analytical flow cytometry was used to check the purity and quantity of every magnetically sorted T cell population. Genomic DNA was isolated from each sorted fraction and quantified by UV absorbance on a Nanodrop 2000c. TCR CDR3 regions were amplified from genomic DNA by multiplex PCR using the deep immunoSEQ assay. For each cell subset, the extracted genomic DNA was distributed evenly across all wells of several immunoSEQ 96-well plates, and each plate served as one replicate. For sorted subsets, around 200 ng genomic DNA, equal to tens of thousands of T cell genomes, was loaded into each replicate PCR. Purified libraries were quantified with a Qubit 3.0 fluorometer, sized on a Bioanalyzer 2100, and re-quantified with the KAPA Library Quantification kit. Every immunoSEQ 96-well plate was sequenced on a separate single-read 150-cycle Illumina NextSeq 550 flow cell. As for how the authors treated the data: Because the immunoSEQ output included only junctional sequences and no quality scores, the filtering could not be the same as the filtering used for full-length reads. To assign V/J genes and CDR3, sequences were annotated against IMGT germline references using PyIR, a Python wrapper for IgBLAST v1.9. Any read was removed if the V/J assignment was weak (E-value above 1e-6), the CDR3 was missing, or the read contained stop codons, out-of-frame junctions, or ambiguous translated residues. V3J clonotypes were defined as sequences sharing the same inferred V gene, J gene, and CDR3 amino acid sequence. Percentage overlap between repertoires was calculated by dividing the number of shared unique clonotypes by the size of the smaller repertoire. Three approaches were used to assess repertoire richness: RTK rarefaction, the Chao1 estimator, and Recon v2.1 estimates of unobserved clonotypes. Generation probabilities were computed with OLGA for all TCRbeta clonotypes obtained by the gDNA method from several donors. Sourced from immuneACCESS, this table was stored by TCRdb with only in-frame sequences that have V and J called. A share of the clones is absent; for the studies checked, an unresolved V gene accounts for under half, and the remainder has no known explanation. That table supplies the V and J calls and clone size; D and trimming were determined from the DNA. The sample has 1.5 million to 2.5 million clones on record, roughly 95% of them singletons. The biggest ten clones account for 1.2% of the sample.

The cysteine opens and the phenylalanine closes a CDR3 of 13 amino acids. Only the CDR3 part of the read is kept: 39 bases, read in frame from the first base. V is shortened by 1 base, J by 11 bases, and the region joining them spans 13 bases. CDR1 and CDR2, looked up from the germline V gene, are MGHRA and YSYEKL. The specimen sequenced was naive CD8+ T cells sorted from blood. This specimen's cell subset or site label, per the study, means: CD45RA+CCR7+. The rearrangement joined TRBV4-1 to TRBJ2-3, with the D gene too uncertain to name. This clonotype originated in a young man in good health. The DNA reads TGCGCCAGCAGCCAAGCGGCTAACTTGGAGCAGTATTTT. Its translation reads: CASSQAANLEQYF.